A selection of T cell receptor beta chains follows, all from one sample in a study of lung T cells in sarcoidosis with Löfgren's syndrome. MiXCR, run by TCRdb on the reads, gives a single entry per CDR3 protein. The sample has more than 6,500 distinct CDR3 sequences; roughly 20% are singletons. Sequencing was done on a sample of CD4+ T cells from bronchoalveolar lavage fluid. These receptors all stem from a human donor with sarcoidosis (Löfgren's syndrome or another form), or a control subject (not recorded which). The CDR3 runs from the conserved cysteine through the conserved F or W. D genes are given only for firm matches.

TRBJ2-3,TRBV20-1,TRBD2,CSAKRGNTDTQYF
TRBJ1-1,TRBV18,NA,CASSPGLGNTEAFF
TRBJ2-7,TRBV15,NA,CATSTLDGFYEQYF
TRBJ1-5,TRBV6-1,NA,CASSGNINQPQHF
TRBJ1-2,TRBV20-1,NA,CSAIATGIANYGYTF
TRBJ1-2,TRBV28,NA,CASSIYTSLYGYAF
TRBJ1-5,TRBV5-5,NA,CASSLGQQFQPQHF
TRBJ2-5,TRBV10-3,NA,CAISVRDAETQYF
TRBJ2-3,TRBV5-1,NA,CASSVGGFYTDTQYF
TRBJ1-5,TRBV7-2,NA,CASSLEMEGTQHF
TRBJ1-2,TRBV6-1,NA,CASSAGPGGYTF
TRBJ1-5,TRBV7-2,NA,CASSLPGAGINQPQHF
TRBJ1-1,TRBV20-1,NA,CSARRGNTEAFF
TRBJ2-7,TRBV7-9,NA,CASSPTNRAYEQYF
TRBJ1-2,TRBV5-1,NA,CASSLDPNYGYTF
TRBJ1-5,TRBV27,TRBD1,CASSLSYRGGNQPQHF
TRBJ2-7,TRBV20-1,TRBD2,CSASRSAGGAEQYF
TRBJ2-7,TRBV28,NA,CASSAGVWDEQYF
TRBJ2-7,TRBV27,NA,CATNTRDKYEQYF
TRBJ2-2,TRBV5-6,NA,CASSSYRTDNTGELFF
TRBJ2-1,TRBV10-3,TRBD2,CAIMGTSGGSYNEQFF
TRBJ1-1,TRBV14,NA,CASSLQRMNTEAFF
TRBJ2-7,TRBV5-1,NA,CASSLDQATGEQYF
TRBJ1-2,TRBV15,TRBD1,CATSNLRQGEYYGYTF
TRBJ2-3,TRBV6-1,NA,CASSEPMGRREYF
TRBJ2-2,TRBV5-5,TRBD2,CASRPGGPGTGELFF
TRBJ1-2,TRBV12-3/TRBV12-4,NA,CASSDRYGYTF